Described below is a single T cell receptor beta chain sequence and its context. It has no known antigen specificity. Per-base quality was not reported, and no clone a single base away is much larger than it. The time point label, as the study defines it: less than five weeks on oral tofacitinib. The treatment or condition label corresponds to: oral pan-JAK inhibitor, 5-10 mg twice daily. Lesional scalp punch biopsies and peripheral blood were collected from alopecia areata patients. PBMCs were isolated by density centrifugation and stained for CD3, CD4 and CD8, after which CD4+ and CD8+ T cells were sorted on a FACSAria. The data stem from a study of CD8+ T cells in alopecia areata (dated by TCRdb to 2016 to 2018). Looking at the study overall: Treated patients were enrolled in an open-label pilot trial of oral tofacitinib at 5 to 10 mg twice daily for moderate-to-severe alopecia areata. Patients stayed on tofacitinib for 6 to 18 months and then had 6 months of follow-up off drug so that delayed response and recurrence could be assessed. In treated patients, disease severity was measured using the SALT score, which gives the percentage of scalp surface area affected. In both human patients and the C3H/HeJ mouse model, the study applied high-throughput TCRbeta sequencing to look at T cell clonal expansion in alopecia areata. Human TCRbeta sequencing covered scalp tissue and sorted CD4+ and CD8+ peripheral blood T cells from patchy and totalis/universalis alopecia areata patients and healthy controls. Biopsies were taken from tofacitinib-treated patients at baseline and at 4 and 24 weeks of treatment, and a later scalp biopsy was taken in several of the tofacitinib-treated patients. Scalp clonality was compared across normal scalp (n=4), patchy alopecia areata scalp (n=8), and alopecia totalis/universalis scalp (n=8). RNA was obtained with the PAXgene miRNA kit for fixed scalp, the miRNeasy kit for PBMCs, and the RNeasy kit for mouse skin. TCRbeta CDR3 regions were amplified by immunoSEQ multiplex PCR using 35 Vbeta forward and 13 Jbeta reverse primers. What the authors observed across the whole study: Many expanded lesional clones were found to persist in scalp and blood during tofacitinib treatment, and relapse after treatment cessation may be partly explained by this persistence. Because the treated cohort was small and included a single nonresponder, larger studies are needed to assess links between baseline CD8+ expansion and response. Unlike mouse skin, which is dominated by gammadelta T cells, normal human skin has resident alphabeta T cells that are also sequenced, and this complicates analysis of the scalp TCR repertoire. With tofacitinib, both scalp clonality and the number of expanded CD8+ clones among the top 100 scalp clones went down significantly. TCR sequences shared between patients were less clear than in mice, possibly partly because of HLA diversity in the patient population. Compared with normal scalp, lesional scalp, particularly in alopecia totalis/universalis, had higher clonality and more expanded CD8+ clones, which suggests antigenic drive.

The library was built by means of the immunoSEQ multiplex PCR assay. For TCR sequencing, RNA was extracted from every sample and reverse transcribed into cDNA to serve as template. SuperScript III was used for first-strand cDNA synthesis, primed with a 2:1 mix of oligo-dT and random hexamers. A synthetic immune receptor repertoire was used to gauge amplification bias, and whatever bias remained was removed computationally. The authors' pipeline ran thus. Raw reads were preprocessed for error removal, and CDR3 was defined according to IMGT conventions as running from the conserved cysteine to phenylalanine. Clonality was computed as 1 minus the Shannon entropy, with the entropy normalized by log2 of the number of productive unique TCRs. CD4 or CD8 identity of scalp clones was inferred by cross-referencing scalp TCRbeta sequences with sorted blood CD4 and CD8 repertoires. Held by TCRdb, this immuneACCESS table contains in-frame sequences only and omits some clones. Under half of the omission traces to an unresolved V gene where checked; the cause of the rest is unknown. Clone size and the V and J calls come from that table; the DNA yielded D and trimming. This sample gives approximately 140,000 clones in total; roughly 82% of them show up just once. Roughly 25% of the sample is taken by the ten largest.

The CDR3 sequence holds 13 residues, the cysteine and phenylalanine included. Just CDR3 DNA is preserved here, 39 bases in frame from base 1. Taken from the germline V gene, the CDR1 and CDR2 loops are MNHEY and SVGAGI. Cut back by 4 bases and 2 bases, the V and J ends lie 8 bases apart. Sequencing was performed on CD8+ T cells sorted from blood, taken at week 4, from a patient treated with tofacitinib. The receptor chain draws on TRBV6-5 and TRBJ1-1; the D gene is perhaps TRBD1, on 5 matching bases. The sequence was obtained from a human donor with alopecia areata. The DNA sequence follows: TGTGCCAGCAGTTTACAGGAAAACACTGAAGCTTTCTTT. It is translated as CASSLQENTEAFF.